Below, one T cell receptor (beta chain) is given with its context. With 4 bases removed from V and 0 bases from J, the gap between germline ends came to 10 bases. There are 16 residues in the CDR3. Germline V gene lookup returns CDR1 LGHNA and CDR2 YNFKEQ. This entry comes from a study of blood T cell repertoires in COVID-19. Study as a whole: Donors in the United States, Italy and Spain gave samples during acute or convalescent COVID-19. Sources were T cells, B-cell-depleted T cells, or PBMCs; the material itself was cDNA or gDNA.

In the source study's methods: Reference gene primer amplification gave nucleated cell count estimates. Measured with immunoSEQ multiplex PCR; TCRdb has only the in-frame clones, and not every one. V and J calls and clone size are as listed in that table; D and trimming were resolved from the DNA. The repertoire holds about 110,000 clones, more than 80% seen once, with about 30% in the top ten. The TCR was taken from an elderly woman with acute or convalescent COVID-19. The sample taken for sequencing was peripheral blood. The chain combines TRBV4-2 with TRBJ1-6; unclear D gene. CDR3 in amino acids: CASSLDIDSYNSPLHF. The DNA of the CDR3 is TGTGCCAGCAGCCTCGACATCGACTCCTATAATTCACCCCTCCACTTT.